One and the same sample provided the 6 T cell receptor beta chains below, sequenced in a study of T-cell reconstitution after alpha-beta-depleted transplantation in children. Unique molecular identifiers were used in preparing the TCRbeta library. TCRdb fed the PCR reads into MiXCR, producing one record per CDR3 protein. In the table there are about a million distinct CDR3 sequences, less than 30% of which are singletons. This material consisted of PBMCs, mostly from graft donor cells, taken 360 days after TCRalphabeta/CD19-depleted stem cell transplant. These receptors came from a boy younger than two who had a stem cell transplant for SCID, so the T cells may come from the graft donor.

The chain carries TRBV5-1 and TRBJ2-3; D is unclear. Germline CDR1 is SGHRS and CDR2 is YFSETQ. V lost 0 bases and J lost 4, with 12 bases in between. The CDR3 spans 15 residues. CDR3 loop: CASSLDSLNPDTQYF. CDR3 DNA: TGCGCCAGCAGCTTGGACAGCTTAAATCCAGATACGCAGTATTTT.

The rearrangement uses TRBV9 and TRBJ2-1, with 14 bases that match TRBD2. V trimming: 0 bases; J trimming: 6 bases; junction bases outside the gene matches: 5. The CDR3 is 17 amino acids. CDR1 SGDLS and CDR2 YYNGEE come from the germline V gene. The CDR3 sequence is CASSVGPGTSGSNEQFF. DNA of the CDR3: TGTGCCAGCAGCGTAGGTCCCGGGACTAGCGGGAGCAATGAGCAGTTCTTC.

V gene TRBV5-1 combines with J gene TRBJ1-4; D ambiguous. The CDR3 contains 15 residues. Deletions cut 0 bases from V and 8 bases from J, with 14 bases between. Per germline, CDR1 SGHRS and CDR2 YFSETQ. Here the CDR3 reads CASSLAWGSEEKLFF. CDR3 bases: TGCGCCAGCAGCTTGGCTTGGGGATCGGAAGAAAAACTGTTTTTT.

The rearrangement uses TRBV7-6 and TRBJ2-7; possibly TRBD2 for D (6 bases). Germline V gives CDR1 SGHVS, CDR2 FNYEAQ. V lost 1 base and J 0 bases, leaving 16 bases between the germline ends. The CDR3 runs 17 residues. CDR3 DNA: TGTGCCAGCAGCTTAGGGTTCCCGGGGGATTACTCCTACGAGCAGTACTTC. Translating gives CASSLGFPGDYSYEQYF. The full variable domain, completed using reference TRBV7-6 and TRBJ2-7, is GAGVSQSPRYKVTKRGQDVALRCDPISGHVSLYWYRQALGQGPEFLTYFNYEAQQDKSGLPNDRFSAERPEGSISTLTIQRTEQRDSAMYRCASSLGFPGDYSYEQYFGPGTRLTVT.

This clonotype was counted at least ten times. One end of the junction does not line up with germline, which may come from a read error. The chain employs TRBV5-1 and TRBJ2-2; D gene unclear. CDR3 length equals 13 residues. Germline loops: CDR1 SGHRS, CDR2 YFSETQ. Written as DNA, the CDR3 is TGTGCCAGCAGTTTAGTCGACACCGGGGAGCTGTTTTTT. It specifies CASSLVDTGELFF.

This clonotype was observed a handful of times. This sequence joins TRBV7-6 and TRBJ2-7; D may match TRBD1 or TRBD2 (5 bases each). The CDR3 spans 16 residues. Trimming left V 1 base short and J 2 bases short, with 15 bases between. CDR1 is SGHVS and CDR2 is FNYEAQ in the germline V gene. The CDR3 reads CASSLGYTGAPYEQYF. As DNA, the CDR3 is TGTGCCAGCAGCTTAGGGTACACCGGGGCCCCCTACGAGCAGTACTTC.